This T cell receptor beta chain emerged from a study of T cell repertoires in aging, cancer and after chemotherapy. Overall study: Chronic lymphocytic leukemia patients on fludarabine- or bendamustine-based regimens gave paired samples before and after chemotherapy. The full dataset contained about 10 million TCR reads. Study conclusions and caveats: Median generation probability rose over the chemotherapy interval in each cancer cohort, suggesting rebound thymic output.

Multiplex touch-down PCR with TRB-A/B primers amplified rearranged V-D-J TRB sequences. TCRdb reprocessed the multiplex PCR reads with MiXCR, giving one entry per CDR3 protein. The table lists several thousand distinct CDR3 sequences, 31% of them singletons. The template was genomic DNA from peripheral blood, not RNA. CDR3 size: 14 residues. V lost 2 bases, J lost 0 bases, and 5 bases lay in between. CDR1 and CDR2 (germline): MNHEY, SVGAGI. This clonotype is medium-sized (0.01 to 0.1%). Its target is unknown. The genes are TRBV6-5 and TRBJ1-3; D remains unclear. The clonotype comes from a human donor with a blood cancer. The donor label of this sample is uncertain. Sample: blood. CDR3 DNA sequence: TGTGCCAGCAGTTACGGCCGCTCTGGAAACACCATATATTTT. The encoded protein is CASSYGRSGNTIYF.